This T cell receptor (beta chain) comes out of a study of T cell repertoires in cytomegalovirus infection. The CDR3 spans 16 residues. Germline V gene sequence: CDR1 SEHNR, CDR2 FQNEAQ (reference sequence). Trimming at V came to 5 bases and at J to 4 bases, leaving 9 bases not matched to a gene. In TCRdb, the reads were re-called with MiXCR into one record per CDR3 protein. The sample holds some 170,000 distinct CDR3 sequences, about 15% seen once. This clonotype was observed a few times. What it recognizes is unknown. Study conclusions and caveats: HLA-C-restricted, CMV-specific TCR beta clonotypes were dominant ex vivo.

The chain combines TRBV7-9 with TRBJ2-1, with 9 nucleotides matching TRBD2. This clonotype was obtained from a human donor in good health (CMV status not recorded). Some clones in this sample may be carry-over from other donors' samples. The sample comprised CD8+ T cells from PBMCs. CDR3 nucleotides: TGTGCCAGCAGCCCTCGGTTGAGCGGGGGGTACAATGAGCAGTTCTTC. It translates to CASSPRLSGGYNEQFF. Complete variable domain (other parts from reference TRBV7-9 and TRBJ2-1): DTGVSQNPRHKITKRGQNVTFRCDPISEHNRLYWYRQTLGQGPEFLTYFQNEAQLEKSRLLSDRFSAERPKGSFSTLEIQRTEQGDSAMYLCASSPRLSGGYNEQFFGPGTRLTVL.